The rows below give T cell receptor beta chains drawn from one sample of a study of CD8 T cells in ankylosing spondylitis. TCRdb itself ran the 5' RACE reads through MiXCR, one entry per CDR3 protein. The top ten clones hold approximately 14% of a sample with roughly 350,000 distinct CDR3 sequences, approximately 8.2% of them seen once. Material for sequencing was blood, either unsorted or a sorted T cell fraction (not recorded which). The receptors were gathered from a male donor with ankylosing spondylitis. Both conserved end residues are trimmed from each CDR3. Fields, in order: J gene, V gene, D gene, CDR3 protein. The D gene is left open where the match is weak.

TRBJ2-3	TRBV15	TRBD2	ATSRRAGGRTDTQY
TRBJ2-3	TRBV20-1	TRBD2	SAAAPSGSTDTQY
TRBJ2-1	TRBV4-2	TRBD1	ASSQGTGRVEQF
TRBJ2-1	TRBV24-1	-	ATSDPLGGGDEQF
TRBJ2-7	TRBV10-3	TRBD2	ASQRESRGEQY
TRBJ2-7	TRBV27	-	ASRWKPDYEQY
TRBJ2-3	TRBV11-1	-	ASSLGAQAPPGTQY
TRBJ2-1	TRBV3-1	-	ASSGAGAYNEQF
TRBJ2-3	TRBV7-2	-	ASSYNSPADTQY
TRBJ2-7	TRBV3-1	-	ASSQFGTYEQY
TRBJ2-7	TRBV30	TRBD2	AWSEGLAGDEQY
TRBJ1-4	TRBV6-5	-	ASSYMAGWEKLF
TRBJ2-1	TRBV20-1	-	SARDSLGALYNEQF
TRBJ2-2	TRBV3-1	TRBD2	ASSQGPGLAGHGELF
TRBJ2-7	TRBV15	TRBD1	ATSSIEGARSYEQY